Below are 22 T cell receptor beta chains sequenced from a single sample in a study of T-cell reconstitution after alpha-beta-depleted transplantation in children (TCRdb year 2016). Libraries were made using PCR. The instrument given in TCRdb is Illumina HiSeq 2500. Molecular barcoding was employed in the preparation of TCR libraries, with unique molecular identifiers being used to normalize TCRbeta repertoire quantification. TCRdb redid the processing of the public reads, applying fastp at Q25 and MiXCR, and retained in-frame beta chains. Rows matching on CDR3 protein sequence are summarized as one entry with the most common DNA and genes. In all, the sample holds hundreds of thousands of distinct CDR3 sequences, and about 24% of those were seen once. The leading ten clones occupy about 5% of the sample. The intended sense of this specimen's treatment or condition label: allogeneic hematopoietic cell transplantation with graft depleted of TCRalphabeta T cells and CD19 B cells.

This specimen was PBMCs, mostly from graft donor cells, taken 360 days after TCRalphabeta/CD19-depleted stem cell transplant. These TCRs come from a female patient between 2 and 10 years old who had a stem cell transplant for congenital amegakaryocytic thrombocytopenia, so the T cells may come from the graft donor.

V is TRBV10-2 and J is TRBJ2-7; D may match TRBD1 or TRBD2 (6 bases each). Germline CDR1 WSHSY, CDR2 SAAADI. This CDR3 is 13 amino acids long. The V end lost 8 bases, the J end lost 4 bases, and 15 bases lay between the germline ends. CDR3 loop: CASGRRGDYEQYF. The DNA for the CDR3 is TGCGCCAGCGGAAGGAGGGGGGATTACGAGCAGTACTTC.

In this sample, this clonotype turned up once. This chain connects TRBV10-3 to TRBJ2-3; D not certain. V lost 3 bases and J 2 bases, leaving 6 bases between the germline ends. Germline loops: CDR1 ENHRY, CDR2 SYGVKD. This CDR3 has 13 amino acids. As DNA, the CDR3 is TGTGCCATCAGTGATCAGTCCACAGATACGCAGTATTTT. It yields the protein CAISDQSTDTQYF.

The rearrangement links TRBV20-1 to TRBJ1-4, with D unresolved. V dropped 5 bases and J dropped 5 bases, with 15 bases sitting between them. Germline V lookup: CDR1 DFQATT, CDR2 SNEGSKA (reference sequence). The CDR3 totals 14 residues. The CDR3 is CSADDRVGNEKLFF. Written as DNA, the CDR3 is TGCAGTGCTGACGACCGAGTAGGAAATGAAAAACTGTTTTTT.

The rearrangement uses TRBV6-5 and TRBJ1-1, with D perhaps matching TRBD1 (6 bases). Germline V gives CDR1 MNHEY, CDR2 SVGAGI. The CDR3 loop spans 15 amino acids. V lost 0 bases and J 0 bases, leaving 8 bases between the germline ends. CDR3 coding DNA: TGTGCCAGCAGTTACTCATGGGGGCTGAACACTGAAGCTTTCTTT. Its translation: CASSYSWGLNTEAFF.

This clonotype has just a few counts. V and J are TRBV20-1 and TRBJ1-1; no firm D call. V lost 6 bases to trimming and J lost 0 bases, with 8 bases between them. The CDR3 loop spans 12 amino acids. CDR1 is DFQATT, CDR2 SNEGSKA, per germline (reference sequence). The CDR3 DNA reads as TGCAGTGCCAGTTCCATGAACACTGAAGCTTTCTTT. The encoded protein is CSASSMNTEAFF.

This clonotype has just a few counts. The rearrangement uses TRBV6-2 or TRBV6-3 and TRBJ1-5, with D uncertain. The CDR3 loop spans 12 amino acids. Germline loops: CDR1 MNHEY, CDR2 SVGEGT. Trimming removed 4 bases at V and 4 bases at J, with 5 bases between. CDR3 sequence (DNA): TGTGCCAGCAGTTTACCGAATCAGCCCCAGCATTTT. Translated: CASSLPNQPQHF.

The chain employs TRBV14 and TRBJ2-7, with a weak D call TRBD1 (5 bases). The CDR3 runs 17 residues. With 4 bases removed from V and 6 bases from J, the gap between germline ends came to 25 bases. Germline loops: CDR1 SGHDN, CDR2 FVKESK. The CDR3 sequence is CASSPLLWAGISFEQYF. CDR3 in DNA: TGTGCCAGCAGCCCTCTTTTGTGGGCAGGGATAAGTTTCGAGCAGTACTTC.

V is TRBV12-5 and J is TRBJ2-1; 12 positions match TRBD1. This CDR3 comprises 16 residues. The germline CDR1 and CDR2 sequences are LGHNT and FRNRAP. Losses at the gene ends were 5 bases for V and 8 bases for J; bases not matched to a gene: 10. The CDR3: CASGRAGQGAYDEQFF. The CDR3 DNA is TGTGCTAGTGGTCGCGCGGGACAGGGGGCTTATGATGAGCAGTTCTTC.

This clonotype turned up a few times. The V call is TRBV4-2, the J call TRBJ2-7, with D maybe TRBD2 (5 bases). V lost 0 bases to trimming and J lost 7 bases, with 16 bases between them. The CDR3 runs to 15 residues. Germline V gene sequence: CDR1 LGHNA, CDR2 YNFKEQ. The CDR3 DNA reads TGTGCCAGCAGCCAAGAGAGGCAGGAGGCGAGGGAGCAGTACTTC. Translated, it gives CASSQERQEAREQYF.

The chain recombines TRBV19 with TRBJ2-2, with TRBD2 matching 9 bases. V lost 8 bases, J lost 4 bases, and 2 bases stayed unmatched. Germline assignment: CDR1 LNHDA and CDR2 SQIVND (reference sequence). There are 13 residues in the CDR3. CDR3 sequence: CASVSGGTGELFF. The CDR3 DNA is TGTGCCAGTGTTAGCGGGGGCACCGGGGAGCTGTTTTTT.

The genes are TRBV12-3 or TRBV12-4 and TRBJ2-5; D not certain. V was shortened by 0 bases and J by 3 bases, with 8 bases between the two germline ends. The CDR3 length is 14 residues. This chain's CDR3 is CASSLAGVEETQYF. CDR3 bases: TGTGCCAGCAGTTTAGCAGGAGTGGAAGAGACCCAGTACTTC.

This clonotype was seen more than once but under ten times. This chain joins TRBV14 and TRBJ2-1, with D unresolved. From germline, CDR1 is SGHDN and CDR2 FVKESK. CDR3 length: 11 amino acids. V was pared by 2 bases and J by 15 bases, with 11 bases between. The DNA for the CDR3 is TGTGCCAGCAGCCAACTGTGCGGTGGGTTCTTC. The encoded protein is CASSQLCGGFF.

This clonotype was observed at least ten times. This chain uses TRBV12-3 or TRBV12-4 with TRBJ2-1; maybe TRBD1 (5 bases). Trimming took off 5 bases at V and 2 bases at J, with 13 bases between the two ends. The CDR3 sequence is 15 residues long. The CDR3 bases are TGTGCCAGCAGTCATAGACAGCGAACCTACAATGAGCAGTTCTTC. This encodes CASSHRQRTYNEQFF.

This clonotype occurred a few times. V is TRBV20-1 and J is TRBJ1-1; D call uncertain. CDR3 length: 13 residues. CDR1 and CDR2 (germline): DFQATT, SNEGSKA (reference sequence). Trimming took off 3 bases at V and 1 base at J, with 9 bases between the two ends. The CDR3 DNA reads as TGCAGTGCTAGCCCCACAGCGAACACTGAAGCTTTCTTT. Protein: CSASPTANTEAFF.

This clonotype was seen more than once but under ten times. The CDR3 DNA reads as TGTGCCAGCAGCACACGACACGGGGAGAGGGAAAAACTGTTTTTT. Its protein product is CASSTRHGEREKLFF. The chain joins TRBV21-1 to TRBJ1-4; the table's D call, TRBD1, has no DNA check behind it. TRBV21-1 is tagged as a pseudogene. The CDR3 runs 15 residues.

A few counts support this clonotype. The chain combines TRBV12-3 or TRBV12-4 with TRBJ1-4, with TRBD1 as a possible D gene (6 bases). The CDR3 is 14 residues long. The V gene lost 4 bases and the J gene lost 5 bases, with 11 bases spanning the gap. CDR3 DNA sequence: TGTGCCAGCAGTTCAGCAGGGGAGAATGAAAAACTGTTTTTT. Protein: CASSSAGENEKLFF.

The chain carries TRBV5-6 and TRBJ1-2, with TRBD1 matching 9 bases. Germline V gives CDR1 SGHDT, CDR2 YYEEEE. The CDR3 is 13 residues long. V gave up 5 bases and J gave up 3 bases; unmatched junction bases: 2. CDR3 DNA sequence: TGTGCCAGCAGAACAGGGGGCTACTATGGCTACACCTTC. As protein: CASRTGGYYGYTF. Combining the CDR3 with reference TRBV5-6 and TRBJ1-2 gives the whole variable domain DAGVTQSPTHLIKTRGQQVTLRCSPKSGHDTVSWYQQALGQGPQFIFQYYEEEERQRGNFPDRFSGHQFPNYSSELNVNALLLGDSALYLCASRTGGYYGYTFGSGTRLTVV.

V usage is TRBV7-8 and J usage is TRBJ2-1; 8 bases are shared with TRBD2. The CDR3 totals 17 residues. Per the germline V gene, CDR1 is SGHVS and CDR2 is FQNEAQ. J gave up 4 bases and V 5 bases, and 13 bases lay outside the gene matches. In DNA form, the CDR3 reads TGTGCCAGCAGCCAAAAAAGCGGGAGATCGACGTACAATGAGCAGTTCTTC. This gives the protein CASSQKSGRSTYNEQFF.

The chain employs TRBV10-3 and TRBJ1-1; D possibly corresponds to TRBD1 (6 bases). Germline-derived CDR1 and CDR2 are ENHRY and SYGVKD. The CDR3 is 13 residues long. Between the trimmed V and J ends, which lost 6 bases and 1 base, there was a span of 9 bases. For the CDR3, the DNA is TGTGCCATCAGGGTGACAGGGAACACTGAAGCTTTCTTT. This codes for CAIRVTGNTEAFF.

This clonotype was seen a few times. The chain combines TRBV11-2 with TRBJ2-3; 9 bases are a match to TRBD2. V was pared by 9 bases and J by 0 bases, with 10 bases of the junction left unmatched. CDR3 length: 16 amino acids. From germline, CDR1 is SGHAT and CDR2 FQNNGV. Here the CDR3 reads CASSRTSGRSTDTQYF. DNA of the CDR3: TGTGCCAGTAGCCGTACTAGCGGGCGAAGCACAGATACGCAGTATTTT.

Many counts were recorded for this clonotype. The chain recombines TRBV12-3 or TRBV12-4 with TRBJ2-3; TRBD2 matches 8 bases. The CDR3 contains 13 residues. The ends lost 9 bases at V and 4 bases at J; junction bases unmatched: 6. CDR3 region: CASLRGGSDTQYF. As DNA, the CDR3 is TGTGCCAGTCTTCGGGGGGGCTCAGATACGCAGTATTTT.

This clonotype was detected only once. The chain joins TRBV28 to TRBJ1-5; D is undetermined. This CDR3 region has 12 residues. CDR1 MDHEN and CDR2 SYDVKM come from the germline V gene. V was shortened by 6 bases and J by 1 base, with 4 bases between the two germline ends. The CDR3 nucleotides read TGTGCCAGCAGACCCAGCAATCAGCCCCAGCATTTT. Translated, it gives CASRPSNQPQHF.